Listed here are 27 T cell receptor beta chains from one sample, sequenced in a study of patients and donors after allogeneic stem cell transplantation. MiXCR, applied by TCRdb to the RT-PCR reads, yields one record per CDR3 protein. Of roughly 940,000 distinct CDR3 sequences detected, roughly 17% appear once; the ten largest clones hold around 6%. Sequenced sample: blood, either unsorted or a sorted T cell fraction (not recorded which). These receptors all come from a human donor who was either an allogeneic HSCT recipient or a stem cell or donor lymphocyte infusion donor (not recorded which). It is not recorded whose cells these are; they may come from a transplant donor.

This clonotype was detected only a few times. The V and J genes are TRBV27 and TRBJ2-2, with TRBD2 identical over 10 bases. Germline trimming cut 3 bases from V and 12 bases from J; bases unmatched to any gene: 13. The germline gives CDR1 MNHEY, CDR2 SMNVEV (reference sequence). The CDR3 spans 16 residues. The CDR3 protein is CASSFRLAGVSSKLFF. The CDR3 nucleotides are TGTGCCAGCAGTTTTCGCCTAGCGGGGGTGTCTTCGAAGCTGTTTTTT.

The chain couples TRBV11-2 to TRBJ2-1; 7 nucleotides agree with TRBD2. The CDR3 contains 15 residues. CDR1 is SGHAT and CDR2 is FQNNGV in the germline V gene. Trimming took 6 bases from V and 0 from J; bases not matched to a gene: 5. The CDR3 nucleotides are TGTGCCAGCAGAGCGGGACGGAGCTCCTACAATGAGCAGTTCTTC. Its translation: CASRAGRSSYNEQFF.

The V and J genes are TRBV6-1 and TRBJ2-1, with a possible D match to TRBD2 (5 bases). The CDR3 runs 18 residues. Looked up from germline, CDR1 is MNHNS and CDR2 is SASEGT. Trimming took 6 bases from V and 0 from J, leaving 21 bases between them. CDR3 bases: TGTGCCAGCAGACCGAATTTCGGGGTTCCCAGCTCCTACAATGAGCAGTTCTTC. Amino acids: CASRPNFGVPSSYNEQFF.

The chain employs TRBV18 and TRBJ2-7; possible D gene TRBD1, 6 bases. The CDR3 spans 12 residues. The V end was cut by 8 bases, the J end by 6 bases, with 14 bases between. Germline CDR1 KGHSH, CDR2 LQKENI. Here the CDR3 reads CASKGVRGEQYF. In DNA form, the CDR3 reads TGTGCCAGCAAGGGGGTGAGGGGCGAGCAGTACTTC.

The chain is built from TRBV9 and TRBJ1-1; D possibly corresponds to TRBD1 (5 bases). The CDR3 has 15 amino acids. The germline V gene has CDR1 SGDLS and CDR2 YYNGEE. Trimming left V 3 bases short and J 2 bases short, with 14 bases between. The CDR3 loop reads CASSGGGIGNTEAFF. CDR3 nucleotides: TGTGCCAGCAGCGGTGGGGGTATTGGTAACACTGAAGCTTTCTTT.

Ten or more counts support this clonotype. This sequence joins TRBV25-1 and TRBJ1-3; unclear D gene. CDR3 length: 14 amino acids. CDR1 is MGHDK and CDR2 is SYGVNS in the germline V gene. V shed 6 bases and J shed 3 bases, with 12 bases lying between them. CDR3 region: CASSDGWIGNTIYF. Here the CDR3 DNA reads TGTGCCAGCAGCGATGGATGGATTGGAAACACCATATATTTT.

This clonotype was seen more than once but under ten times. This chain connects TRBV20-1 to TRBJ1-4, with D perhaps TRBD1 (6 bases). Trimming removed 0 bases at V and 8 bases at J, with 13 bases between. The CDR3 runs to 14 residues. Germline lookup yields CDR1 DFQATT and CDR2 SNEGSKA (reference sequence). CDR3 in amino acids: CSARDGRGREKLFF. The CDR3 DNA reads TGCAGTGCTAGAGATGGCAGGGGACGAGAAAAACTGTTTTTT.

This clonotype showed up many times. V usage is TRBV4-3 and J usage is TRBJ1-6, with TRBD1 matching 7 bases. In germline, CDR1 is LGHNA, CDR2 YSLEER. This CDR3 spans 13 amino acids. V lost 1 base, J lost 13 bases, and 4 bases stayed unmatched. Written as DNA, the CDR3 is TGCGCCAGCAGCCAAGGAGGGGGCGGGCCCCTCCACTTT. Protein product: CASSQGGGGPLHF.

This clonotype has more than one count but fewer than ten. The chain combines TRBV20-1 with TRBJ2-2; tentatively, D is TRBD2 (6 bases). From germline, CDR1 is DFQATT and CDR2 SNEGSKA (reference sequence). V lost 6 bases and J lost 0, with 14 bases in between. The CDR3 spans 15 residues. CDR3 loop: CSAQNSGTNTGELFF. The CDR3 bases are TGCAGTGCCCAAAATAGCGGAACGAACACCGGGGAGCTGTTTTTT.

The chain recombines TRBV18 with TRBJ1-6, with 11 bases matching TRBD1. Per the germline V gene, CDR1 is KGHSH and CDR2 is LQKENI. This CDR3 is built from 17 residues. V shed 3 bases, J shed 9 bases, and the junction held 10 bases outside the gene matches. The CDR3 loop is CASSPWDRGSRSSPLHF. DNA of the CDR3: TGTGCCAGCTCACCGTGGGACAGGGGGTCCCGTTCTTCACCCCTCCACTTT.

This clonotype was observed a few times. The chain joins TRBV5-1 to TRBJ2-1; D perhaps matches TRBD2 (7 bases). CDR1 is SGHRS and CDR2 is YFSETQ in the germline V gene. The CDR3 totals 14 residues. Trimming took off 7 bases at V and 0 bases at J, with 11 bases between the two ends. CDR3 coding DNA: TGCGCCAGCGGGGGGGGGCGCTCCTACAATGAGCAGTTCTTC. This translates into CASGGGRSYNEQFF.

In its sample, this clonotype was seen many times. This rearrangement joins TRBV6-1 to TRBJ2-3, with D maybe TRBD2 (5 bases). The CDR3 has 14 residues. Germline loops: CDR1 MNHNS, CDR2 SASEGT. Trimming took 5 bases from V and 6 from J, leaving 15 bases between them. In DNA form, the CDR3 reads TGTGCCAGCAGTCTTTCTTGGGAGAGCGATACGCAGTATTTT. It yields the protein CASSLSWESDTQYF.

This sequence joins TRBV10-3 and TRBJ2-7; D is unresolved. The V end was cut by 3 bases, the J end by 0 bases, with 15 bases between. Germline V gene lookup returns CDR1 ENHRY and CDR2 SYGVKD. This CDR3 comprises 16 residues. The CDR3 protein is CAISEIRSFSSYEQYF. CDR3 in DNA: TGTGCCATCAGTGAAATTAGGAGTTTCAGCTCCTACGAGCAGTACTTC.

The chain couples TRBV9 to TRBJ2-1; 10 bases match TRBD2. The length of the CDR3 is 15 residues. Unmatched junction bases numbered 5, after V lost 0 bases and J lost 8 bases. CDR1 and CDR2 from the germline V gene are SGDLS and YYNGEE. CDR3 in DNA: TGTGCCAGCAGCGTAGTGTCTAGCGGGGGCTATGAGCAGTTCTTC. Its translation is CASSVVSSGGYEQFF.

A few counts support this clonotype. This sequence joins TRBV12-3 or TRBV12-4 and TRBJ2-7; 9 nucleotides line up with TRBD1. This CDR3 has 14 residues. J was trimmed by 7 bases and V by 3 bases; bases with no gene match: 7. The CDR3 is CASSFTGGQGEQYF. The CDR3 DNA reads as TGTGCCAGCAGTTTTACAGGGGGCCAAGGTGAGCAGTACTTC.

CDR3: CASSRDRDTGELFF. The CDR3 nucleotides read TGTGCCAGCTCCCGGGACAGGGACACCGGGGAGCTGTTTTTT. V usage is TRBV3-1 and J usage is TRBJ2-2, with TRBD1 identical over 9 bases. Looked up from germline, CDR1 is LGHDT and CDR2 is YNNKEL (reference sequence). V was clipped by 8 bases and J by 3 bases; unmatched bases: 4. The CDR3 extends over 14 amino acids.

The chain uses TRBV25-1 and TRBJ1-5, with a possible D match to TRBD1 (5 bases). The CDR3 sequence is 15 residues long. The germline CDR1 and CDR2 sequences are MGHDK and SYGVNS. V was clipped by 6 bases and J by 10 bases, with 22 bases between them. DNA of the CDR3: TGTGCCAGCAGCGATAGTGGGGGTGGAGGGGAACCCCAGCATTTT. This translates into CASSDSGGGGEPQHF.

The chain employs TRBV12-3 or TRBV12-4 and TRBJ1-5; no clear D. The CDR3 loop spans 14 amino acids. V dropped 2 bases and J dropped 4 bases, with 9 bases sitting between them. The CDR3 coding sequence is TGTGCCAGCAGTTTATCAATGGTTAATCAGCCCCAGCATTTT. This encodes CASSLSMVNQPQHF.

This clonotype was counted ten times or more. The V call is TRBV12-3 or TRBV12-4, the J call TRBJ1-1; the D is unclear. This CDR3 has 16 amino acids. V was cut by 0 bases and J by 0 bases, with 11 bases left in between. DNA for the CDR3: TGTGCCAGCAGTTTAGCGCAACGGGTCTTGAACACTGAAGCTTTCTTT. It codes for CASSLAQRVLNTEAFF.

The chain links TRBV12-3 or TRBV12-4 to TRBJ1-1; a possible D gene is TRBD1 (5 bases). Trimming shortened V by 4 bases and J by 4 bases, and 13 bases separated the two germline ends. The CDR3 consists of 14 residues. CDR3 region: CASSSPGSGTEAFF. In DNA, the CDR3 is TGTGCCAGCAGTTCCCCAGGGTCGGGCACTGAAGCTTTCTTT.

The chain recombines TRBV30 with TRBJ1-6; 8 bases map to TRBD1. In germline, CDR1 is GTSNPN, CDR2 SVGIG (reference sequence). The CDR3 runs to 13 residues. With 1 base clipped from V and 8 bases from J, the junction kept 1 base outside the gene matches. CDR3 nucleotides: TGTGCCTGGAGTGACAGGGGGGATTCACCCCTCCACTTT. It translates to CAWSDRGDSPLHF.

The chain joins TRBV20-1 to TRBJ2-7; D perhaps matches TRBD2 (6 bases). In germline, CDR1 is DFQATT, CDR2 SNEGSKA (reference sequence). The CDR3 is 13 residues long. V lost 0 bases and J 12 bases, leaving 18 bases between the germline ends. In nucleotides, the CDR3 is TGCAGTGCTAGAGAAGGGCTGAGTACCGGGGGGTACTTC. This sequence encodes CSAREGLSTGGYF.

This chain connects TRBV29-1 to TRBJ2-2, with D possibly matching TRBD2 (5 bases). Looked up from germline, CDR1 is SQVTM and CDR2 is ANQGSEA. This CDR3 is 13 amino acids long. V was cut by 4 bases and J by 2 bases, with 8 bases left in between. CDR3 in amino acids: CSVVRLNTGELFF. For the CDR3, the DNA is TGCAGCGTTGTTCGACTAAACACCGGGGAGCTGTTTTTT.

The chain combines TRBV6-2 or TRBV6-3 with TRBJ2-1, with 16 positions matching TRBD2. Germline V lookup: CDR1 MNHEY, CDR2 SVGEGT. After removal of 2 bases from V and 1 base from J, the junction contained 5 bases not matched to a gene. The CDR3 covers 19 residues. CDR3 bases: TGTGCCAGCAGTTACCCGATGGGACTAGCGGGGGGGTCCTACAATGAGCAGTTCTTC. As protein: CASSYPMGLAGGSYNEQFF.

V and J are TRBV4-2 and TRBJ1-2; no clear D gene. Germline lookup yields CDR1 LGHNA and CDR2 YNFKEQ. Between the trimmed V and J ends, which lost 1 base and 4 bases, there was a span of 13 bases. The CDR3 loop spans 15 amino acids. The CDR3 is CASSQVEGRGYGYTF. CDR3 DNA: TGTGCCAGCAGCCAAGTCGAGGGTCGGGGCTATGGCTACACCTTC.

This clonotype was seen a few times. This sequence joins TRBV20-1 and TRBJ2-1, with TRBD2 identical over 7 bases. This CDR3 is built from 14 residues. After removal of 5 bases from V and 9 bases from J, the junction contained 13 bases not matched to a gene. Germline V CDR1 and CDR2: DFQATT, SNEGSKA (reference sequence). CDR3 in amino acids: CSAPAGRPVSEQFF. The CDR3 DNA reads as TGCAGTGCTCCGGCCGGGAGGCCCGTTTCTGAGCAGTTCTTC.

J is TRBJ1-1 and V is TRBV6-1, with D uncertain. The CDR3 has 15 amino acids. The ends were cut back, 4 bases at V and 3 bases at J, with 15 bases in the middle. Germline-derived CDR1 and CDR2 are MNHNS and SASEGT. The CDR3 sequence: CASSGGRPGDTEAFF. The CDR3 DNA sequence: TGTGCCAGCAGTGGCGGACGCCCTGGCGACACTGAAGCTTTCTTT.